The clone carrying this T cell receptor (beta chain) came up many times. The antigen remains unidentified. These data are taken from a study of T cell repertoires in cytomegalovirus infection. On the study more broadly: Both CMV infection and a matching HLA type were indicated by public TCR beta signatures. Study-level results: The ex vivo response showed dominance by HLA-C-restricted CMV-specific TCR beta clonotypes. Cumulative public TCR beta family frequency identified CMV carriers with the relevant HLA.

TCRdb reanalysed the reads using MiXCR and keeps one entry per CDR3 protein. The sample holds around 230,000 distinct CDR3 sequences, around 6.2% seen once. Material for sequencing was PBMCs. This receptor was obtained from a human donor in good health (CMV status not recorded). Some clones in this sample may be carry-over from other donors' samples.

For the CDR3, the DNA is TGTGCCAGCAGCCAAGATGGGGGGGGGTACTCTTCCTACAATGAGCAGTTCTTC. Translation: CASSQDGGGYSSYNEQFF. J is TRBJ2-1 and V is TRBV14; 7 bases align to TRBD2. This CDR3 contains 18 residues. The V segment lost 0 bases and the J segment 1 base; nucleotides outside the gene matches: 9. Germline V lookup: CDR1 SGHDN, CDR2 FVKESK. Using reference TRBV14 and TRBJ2-1 for the parts outside the CDR3, the full variable domain is EAGVTQFPSHSVIEKGQTVTLRCDPISGHDNLYWYRRVMGKEIKFLLHFVKESKQDESGMPNNRFLAERTGGTYSTLKVQPAELEDSGVYFCASSQDGGGYSSYNEQFFGPGTRLTVL.